Listed below are T cell receptor beta chains from one sample, sequenced in a study of T cells after yellow fever vaccination. TCRdb recomputed calls from the 5' RACE reads with MiXCR, one row per CDR3 protein. The sample shows under 300,000 distinct CDR3 sequences, less than 9% of them seen only once. The material was CD4+ T cells sorted from PBMCs, obtained 15 days after the yellow fever booster vaccination. Source of these receptors: a man aged 30 to 39 who received the YFV17D yellow fever vaccine. Both conserved end residues are part of each CDR3. D genes are given only for firm matches. Expanded clones are given a class, and other clones once, few, many or no size at all.

13	TRBV9	TRBJ2-3	.	many	CASSSAPTDTQYF	TGTGCCAGCAGCTCGGCCCCCACAGATACGCAGTATTTT
15	TRBV7-2	TRBJ2-7	TRBD2	few	CASSISGNPSYEQYF	TGTGCCAGCAGCATTAGCGGGAATCCGTCCTACGAGCAGTACTTC
16	TRBV5-1	TRBJ2-1	TRBD2	few	CASTLLLADSYNEQFF	TGCGCCAGCACCCTTCTCCTAGCGGACTCCTACAATGAGCAGTTCTTC
13	TRBV7-9	TRBJ2-3	.	.	CASSFGQQGTQYF	TGTGCCAGCAGCTTTGGACAGCAGGGCACGCAGTATTTT
17	TRBV20-1	TRBJ2-3	TRBD2	.	CSANLLRTSYRTDTQYF	TGCAGTGCTAACCTATTGCGGACTAGCTATCGCACAGATACGCAGTATTTT
15	TRBV5-1	TRBJ1-1	.	many	CASSLAQRMNTEAFF	TGCGCCAGCAGCTTGGCCCAACGGATGAACACTGAAGCTTTCTTT
17	TRBV4-2	TRBJ2-6	.	few	CASSQEITGTGANVLTF	TGTGCCAGCAGCCAAGAGATCACAGGCACCGGGGCCAACGTCCTGACTTTC
20	TRBV11-1	TRBJ2-5	TRBD2	many	CASSLRDWTSGGKRKETQYF	TGTGCCAGCAGCTTACGGGACTGGACTAGCGGAGGGAAAAGGAAAGAGACCCAGTACTTC
17	TRBV19	TRBJ2-1	.	few	CASSIVPPLVAKVEQFF	TGTGCCAGTAGTATAGTCCCCCCGCTAGTGGCCAAGGTTGAGCAGTTCTTC
16	TRBV20-1	TRBJ2-1	.	many	CSALDVTRSSYNEQFF	TGCAGTGCTCTAGATGTTACACGGAGCTCCTACAATGAGCAGTTCTTC